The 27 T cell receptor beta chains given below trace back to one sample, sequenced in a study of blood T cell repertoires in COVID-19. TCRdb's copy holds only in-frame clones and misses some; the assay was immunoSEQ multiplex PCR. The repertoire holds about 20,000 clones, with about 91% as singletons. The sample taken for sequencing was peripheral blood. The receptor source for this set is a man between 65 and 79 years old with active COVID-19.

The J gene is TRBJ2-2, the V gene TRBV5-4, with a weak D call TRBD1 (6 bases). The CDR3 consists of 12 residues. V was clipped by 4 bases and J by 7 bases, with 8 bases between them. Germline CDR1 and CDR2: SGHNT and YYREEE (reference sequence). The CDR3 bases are TGTGCCAGCAGCCAAGGGGGCGGGGAGCTGTTTTTT. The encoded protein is CASSQGGGELFF.

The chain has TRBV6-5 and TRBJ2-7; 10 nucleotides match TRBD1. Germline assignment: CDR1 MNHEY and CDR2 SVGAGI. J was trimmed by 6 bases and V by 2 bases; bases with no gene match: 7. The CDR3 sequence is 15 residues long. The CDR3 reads CASSYGGTGVSEQYF. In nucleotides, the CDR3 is TGTGCCAGCAGTTACGGTGGGACAGGGGTGAGCGAGCAGTACTTC.

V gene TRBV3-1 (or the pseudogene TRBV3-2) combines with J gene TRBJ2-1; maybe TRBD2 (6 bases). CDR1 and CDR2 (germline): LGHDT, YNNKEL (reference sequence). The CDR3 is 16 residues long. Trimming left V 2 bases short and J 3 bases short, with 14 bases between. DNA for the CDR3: TGTGCCAGCAGCCAACGAAGCGGAGGGGACTACAATGAGCAGTTCTTC. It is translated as CASSQRSGGDYNEQFF.

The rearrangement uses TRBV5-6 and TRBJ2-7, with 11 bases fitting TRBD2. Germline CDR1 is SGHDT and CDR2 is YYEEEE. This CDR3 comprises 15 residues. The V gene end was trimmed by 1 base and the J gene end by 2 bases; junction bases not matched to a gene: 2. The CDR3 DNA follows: TGTGCCAGCAGCTTGCGGGGACTAGCGGCCTACGAGCAGTACTTC. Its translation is CASSLRGLAAYEQYF. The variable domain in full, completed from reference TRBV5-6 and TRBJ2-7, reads DAGVTQSPTHLIKTRGQQVTLRCSPKSGHDTVSWYQQALGQGPQFIFQYYEEEERQRGNFPDRFSGHQFPNYSSELNVNALLLGDSALYLCASSLRGLAAYEQYFGPGTRLTVT.

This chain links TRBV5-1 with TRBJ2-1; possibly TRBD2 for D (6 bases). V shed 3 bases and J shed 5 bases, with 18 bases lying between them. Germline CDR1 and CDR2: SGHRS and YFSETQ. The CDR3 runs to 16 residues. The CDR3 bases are TGCGCCAGCAGCTCCCCCTGGCGGTGGGAGGACAATGAGCAGTTCTTC. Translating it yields CASSSPWRWEDNEQFF.

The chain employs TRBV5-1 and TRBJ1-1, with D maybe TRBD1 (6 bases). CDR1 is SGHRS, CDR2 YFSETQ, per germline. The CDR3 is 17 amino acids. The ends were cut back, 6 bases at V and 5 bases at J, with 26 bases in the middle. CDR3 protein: CASTRQAGQPGLTEAFF. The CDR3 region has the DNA TGCGCCAGCACCCGACAGGCAGGGCAGCCGGGGCTTACTGAAGCTTTCTTT.

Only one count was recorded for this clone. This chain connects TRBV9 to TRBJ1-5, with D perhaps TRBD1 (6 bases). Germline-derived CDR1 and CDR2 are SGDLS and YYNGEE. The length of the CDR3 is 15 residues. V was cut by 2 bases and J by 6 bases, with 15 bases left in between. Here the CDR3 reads CASSVGPGVSQPQHF. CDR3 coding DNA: TGTGCCAGCAGCGTGGGGCCAGGGGTGAGTCAGCCCCAGCATTTT. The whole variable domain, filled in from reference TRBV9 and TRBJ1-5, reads DSGVTQTPKHLITATGQRVTLRCSPRSGDLSVYWYQQSLDQGLQFLIQYYNGEERAKGNILERFSAQQFPDLHSELNLSSLELGDSALYFCASSVGPGVSQPQHFGDGTRLSIL.

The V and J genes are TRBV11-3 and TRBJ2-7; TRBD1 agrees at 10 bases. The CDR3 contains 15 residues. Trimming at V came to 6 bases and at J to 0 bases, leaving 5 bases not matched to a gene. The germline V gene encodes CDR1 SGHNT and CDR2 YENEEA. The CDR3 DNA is TGTGCCAGCAGTGAAGGGACAGGGGTCTCCTACGAGCAGTACTTC. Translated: CASSEGTGVSYEQYF. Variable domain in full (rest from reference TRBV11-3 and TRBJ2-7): EAGVVQSPRYKIIEKKQPVAFWCNPISGHNTLYWYLQNLGQGPELLIRYENEEAVDDSQLPKDRFSAERLKGVDSTLKIQPAELGDSAVYLCASSEGTGVSYEQYFGPGTRLTVT.

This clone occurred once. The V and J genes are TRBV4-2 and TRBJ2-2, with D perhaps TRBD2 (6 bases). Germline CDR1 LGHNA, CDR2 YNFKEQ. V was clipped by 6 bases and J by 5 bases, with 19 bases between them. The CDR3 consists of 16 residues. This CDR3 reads CASSPTLGGGTGELFF. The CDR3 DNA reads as TGTGCCAGCAGTCCAACTCTAGGTGGAGGGACCGGGGAGCTGTTTTTT.

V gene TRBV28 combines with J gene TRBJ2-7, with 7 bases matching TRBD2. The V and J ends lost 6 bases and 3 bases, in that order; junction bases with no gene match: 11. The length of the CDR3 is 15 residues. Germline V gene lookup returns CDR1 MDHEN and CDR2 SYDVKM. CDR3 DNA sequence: TGTGCCAGCAGAGTCCGGGACTATGCATACTACGAGCAGTACTTC. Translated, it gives CASRVRDYAYYEQYF. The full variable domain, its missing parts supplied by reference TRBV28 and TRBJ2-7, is DVKVTQSSRYLVKRTGEKVFLECVQDMDHENMFWYRQDPGLGLRLIYFSYDVKMKEKGDIPEGYSVSREKKERFSLILESASTNQTSMYLCASRVRDYAYYEQYFGPGTRLTVT.

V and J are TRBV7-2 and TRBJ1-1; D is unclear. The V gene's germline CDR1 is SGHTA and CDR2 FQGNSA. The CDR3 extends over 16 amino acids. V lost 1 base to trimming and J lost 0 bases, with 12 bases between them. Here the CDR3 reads CASSLGTALMNTEAFF. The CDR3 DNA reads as TGTGCCAGCAGCTTAGGTACCGCGTTAATGAACACTGAAGCTTTCTTT. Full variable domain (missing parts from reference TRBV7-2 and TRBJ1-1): GAGVSQSPSNKVTEKGKDVELRCDPISGHTALYWYRQSLGQGLEFLIYFQGNSAPDKSGLPSDRFSAERTGGSVSTLTIQRTQQEDSAVYLCASSLGTALMNTEAFFGQGTRLTVV.

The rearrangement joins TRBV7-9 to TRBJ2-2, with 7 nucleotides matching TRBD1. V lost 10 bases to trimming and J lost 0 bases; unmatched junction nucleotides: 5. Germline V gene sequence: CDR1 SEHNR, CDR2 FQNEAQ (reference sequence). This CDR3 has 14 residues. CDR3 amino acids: CATKGQSNTGELFF. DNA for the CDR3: TGTGCCACCAAGGGACAGTCGAACACCGGGGAGCTGTTTTTT.

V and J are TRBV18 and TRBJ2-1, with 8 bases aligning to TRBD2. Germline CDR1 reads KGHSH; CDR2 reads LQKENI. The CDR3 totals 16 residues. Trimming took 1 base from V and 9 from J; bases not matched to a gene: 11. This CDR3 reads CASSPRAAGAKGEQFF. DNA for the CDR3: TGTGCCAGCTCACCACGGGCAGCGGGAGCCAAGGGTGAGCAGTTCTTC. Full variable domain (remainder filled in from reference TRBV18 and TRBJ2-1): NAGVMQNPRHLVRRRGQEARLRCSPMKGHSHVYWYRQLPEEGLKFMVYLQKENIIDESGMPKERFSAEFPKEGPSILRIQQVVRGDSAAYFCASSPRAAGAKGEQFFGPGTRLTVL.

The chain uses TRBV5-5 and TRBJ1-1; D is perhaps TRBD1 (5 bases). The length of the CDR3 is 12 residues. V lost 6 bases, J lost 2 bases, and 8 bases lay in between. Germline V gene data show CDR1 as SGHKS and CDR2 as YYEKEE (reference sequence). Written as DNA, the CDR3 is TGTGCCAGCATAACAGGCAACACTGAAGCTTTCTTT. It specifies CASITGNTEAFF.

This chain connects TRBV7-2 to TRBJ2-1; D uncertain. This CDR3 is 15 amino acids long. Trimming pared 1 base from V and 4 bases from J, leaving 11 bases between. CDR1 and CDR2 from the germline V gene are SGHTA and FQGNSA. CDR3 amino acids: CASSLVGGFYNEQFF. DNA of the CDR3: TGTGCCAGCAGCTTAGTAGGCGGATTTTACAATGAGCAGTTCTTC. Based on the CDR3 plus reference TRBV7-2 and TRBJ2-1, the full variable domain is GAGVSQSPSNKVTEKGKDVELRCDPISGHTALYWYRQSLGQGLEFLIYFQGNSAPDKSGLPSDRFSAERTGGSVSTLTIQRTQQEDSAVYLCASSLVGGFYNEQFFGPGTRLTVL.

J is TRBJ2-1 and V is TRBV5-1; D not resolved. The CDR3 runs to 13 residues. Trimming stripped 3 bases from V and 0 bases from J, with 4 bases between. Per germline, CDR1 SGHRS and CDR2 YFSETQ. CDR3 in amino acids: CASSSFSYNEQFF. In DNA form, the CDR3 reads TGCGCCAGCAGCTCTTTCTCCTACAATGAGCAGTTCTTC.

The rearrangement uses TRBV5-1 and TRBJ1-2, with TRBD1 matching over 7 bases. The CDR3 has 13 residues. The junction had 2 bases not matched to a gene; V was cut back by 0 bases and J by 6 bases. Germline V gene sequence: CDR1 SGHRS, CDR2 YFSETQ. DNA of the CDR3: TGCGCCAGCAGCTTGGGCAGGGGGGATGGCTACACCTTC. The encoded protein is CASSLGRGDGYTF.

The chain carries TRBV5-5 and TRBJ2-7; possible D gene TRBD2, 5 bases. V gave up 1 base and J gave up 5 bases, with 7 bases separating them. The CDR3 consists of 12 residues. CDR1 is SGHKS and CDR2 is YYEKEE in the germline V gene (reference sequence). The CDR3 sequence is CASSLPGNEQYF. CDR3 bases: TGTGCCAGCAGCTTGCCGGGGAACGAGCAGTACTTC.

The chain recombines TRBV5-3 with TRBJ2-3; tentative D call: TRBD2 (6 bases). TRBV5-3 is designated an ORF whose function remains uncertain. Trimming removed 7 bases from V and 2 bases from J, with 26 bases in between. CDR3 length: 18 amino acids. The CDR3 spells CARLLGGWRCGDTDTQYF. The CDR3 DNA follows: TGTGCCAGACTTTTGGGGGGTTGGAGATGTGGCGACACAGATACGCAGTATTTT.

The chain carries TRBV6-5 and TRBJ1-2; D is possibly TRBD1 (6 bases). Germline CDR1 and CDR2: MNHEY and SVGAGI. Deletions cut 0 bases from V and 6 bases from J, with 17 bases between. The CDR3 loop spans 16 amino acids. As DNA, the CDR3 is TGTGCCAGCAGTTACTCCGACGGCAGGGGAAAGAATGGCTACACCTTC. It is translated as CASSYSDGRGKNGYTF.

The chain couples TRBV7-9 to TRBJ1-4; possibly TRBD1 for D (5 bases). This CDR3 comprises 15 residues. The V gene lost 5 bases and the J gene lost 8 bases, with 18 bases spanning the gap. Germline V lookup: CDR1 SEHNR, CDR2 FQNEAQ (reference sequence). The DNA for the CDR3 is TGTGCCAGCAGCCACCGGACAATGGAGCACGAAAAACTGTTTTTT. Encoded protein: CASSHRTMEHEKLFF.

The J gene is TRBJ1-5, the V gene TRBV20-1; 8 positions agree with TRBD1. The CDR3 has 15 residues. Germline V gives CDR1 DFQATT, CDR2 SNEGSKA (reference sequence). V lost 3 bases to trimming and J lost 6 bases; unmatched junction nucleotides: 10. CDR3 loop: CSASSVTGGAQPQHF. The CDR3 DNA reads TGCAGTGCTAGTAGCGTCACAGGGGGGGCTCAGCCCCAGCATTTT.

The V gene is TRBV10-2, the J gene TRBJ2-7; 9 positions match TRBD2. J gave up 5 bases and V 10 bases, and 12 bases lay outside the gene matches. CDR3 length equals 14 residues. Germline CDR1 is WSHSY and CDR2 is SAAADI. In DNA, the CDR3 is TGCGCCACACGTAATTTAGCGGGAGCCGACGAGCAGTACTTC. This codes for CATRNLAGADEQYF.

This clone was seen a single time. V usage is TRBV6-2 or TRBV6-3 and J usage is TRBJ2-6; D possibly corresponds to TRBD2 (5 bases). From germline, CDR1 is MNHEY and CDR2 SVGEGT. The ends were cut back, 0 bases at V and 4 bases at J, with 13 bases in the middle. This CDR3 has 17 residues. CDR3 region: CASSYSRGLAGANVLTF. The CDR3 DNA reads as TGTGCCAGCAGTTACTCGCGAGGGTTGGCGGGGGCCAACGTCCTGACTTTC.

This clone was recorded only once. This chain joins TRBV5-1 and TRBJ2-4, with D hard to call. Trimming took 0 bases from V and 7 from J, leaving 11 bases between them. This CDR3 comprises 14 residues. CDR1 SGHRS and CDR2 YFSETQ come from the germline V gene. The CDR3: CASSLDLTRNIQYF. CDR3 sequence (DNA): TGCGCCAGCAGCTTGGATCTGACGAGGAACATTCAGTACTTC. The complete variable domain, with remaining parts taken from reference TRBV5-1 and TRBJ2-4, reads KAGVTQTPRYLIKTRGQQVTLSCSPISGHRSVSWYQQTPGQGLQFLFEYFSETQRNKGNFPGRFSGRQFSNSRSEMNVSTLELGDSALYLCASSLDLTRNIQYFGAGTRLSVL.

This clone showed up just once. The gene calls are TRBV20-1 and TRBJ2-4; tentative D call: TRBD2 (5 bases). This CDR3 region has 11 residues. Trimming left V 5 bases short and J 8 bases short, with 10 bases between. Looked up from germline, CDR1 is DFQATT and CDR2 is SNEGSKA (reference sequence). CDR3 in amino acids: CSALDWDIQYF. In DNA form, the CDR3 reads TGCAGTGCTTTGGACTGGGACATTCAGTACTTC.

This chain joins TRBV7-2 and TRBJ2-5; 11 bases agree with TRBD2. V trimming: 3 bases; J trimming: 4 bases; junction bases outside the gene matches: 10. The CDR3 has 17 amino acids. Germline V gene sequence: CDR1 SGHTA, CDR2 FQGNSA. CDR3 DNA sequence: TGTGCCAGCAGCTTCCAGAATTCGCTAGCGGGGGGAGAGACCCAGTACTTC. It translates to CASSFQNSLAGGETQYF. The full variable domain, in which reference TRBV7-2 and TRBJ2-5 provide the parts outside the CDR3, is GAGVSQSPSNKVTEKGKDVELRCDPISGHTALYWYRQSLGQGLEFLIYFQGNSAPDKSGLPSDRFSAERTGGSVSTLTIQRTQQEDSAVYLCASSFQNSLAGGETQYFGPGTRLLVL.